One TCR beta chain is described in this entry. Its antigen remains undetermined. Base qualities are not at hand, and no much larger clone is one base apart. This sample was taken from a study of beta chain features in type 1 diabetes (dated by TCRdb to 2016 to 2019). Looking at the study overall: Patients and healthy donors did not differ in mean age, gender distribution, total cell number or subset yield. In the study, recently diagnosed type 1 diabetes patients and matched healthy donors were compared on the TCRB repertoires of their sorted circulating CD4+ T cell subsets. A total of approximately 100 million sorted cells were examined across all samples, and the number of cells per subset was strongly correlated with RNA yield. Regulatory and stem cell-like memory subsets were obtained from only 8 patients and roughly eight healthy donors, while naive and central memory subsets were obtained from all 30 or so donors. Broader findings and caveats from the paper: At VDJ recombination sites, patients with type 1 diabetes made fewer insertions and deleted more nucleotides, a pattern implying thymic rearrangement abnormalities. Naive, central memory and regulatory TCRB repertoires appeared more similar among patients than among healthy donors. Shorter templates might be favored by PCR, yet because patient and control samples were amplified and corrected together, any such skew would affect both groups equally. Because small numbers of individuals were included in the HLA sub-analyses, any influence of HLA type on TCRB rearrangement was left unresolved. Sequencing cDNA rather than genomic DNA could over-represent highly expressing activated cells, although activation and CD3 levels did not differ between groups. A moderate but significant shortening of TCRB CDR3 length was observed in type 1 diabetes patients in all four CD4+ subsets.

CDR1 SEHNR and CDR2 FQNEAQ were looked up in the germline V gene (reference sequence). CDR3 length: 14 amino acids, cysteine to phenylalanine. Just CDR3 DNA is preserved here, 42 bases in frame from base 1. Trimming takes 6 bases from V and 2 bases from J, and the germline ends sit 13 bases apart. All of the isolated RNA was reverse transcribed with the High Capacity cDNA Reverse Transcription Kit, so expressed TCRB transcripts were sequenced. Deep immunoSEQ sequencing was performed on naive, central memory and regulatory T cell samples, with an average of roughly 3.5 million total reads per sample. Sorted cells were lysed in RLT buffer and RNA was extracted with DNase-treated RNeasy Micro or Mini kits, depending on cell number. Each cell subset was processed on its own to prevent cross-contamination, while patient and healthy donor samples were processed together. The immunoSEQ multiplex PCR was used to amplify TCRB sequences from cDNA, generating 87-bp fragments that spanned the CDR3 region. Sequencing of the amplicons was done on the Illumina HiSeq platform. Processing in the source paper ran as follows. Synthetic template baselines were used to correct PCR bias computationally, reads within Hamming distance 2 were collapsed, and singletons that could not be merged were discarded. Reads were aligned against IMGT so that V, D and J genes, CDR3 length and insertions or deletions at six rearrangement sites could be assigned. Within each subset, clonotype counts were normalized to sorted cell number, and only after that were true diversity and Gini coefficients computed with the tcR R package. Repertoire sharing was quantified using the overlap coefficient calculated on TCRB nucleotide sequences. As a proxy for the pre-selection repertoire, out-of-frame TCRB sequences from naive cells were analyzed. Drawn from immuneACCESS, this table holds only the in-frame rearrangements with V and J called that TCRdb kept. Clones are partly lost; checked studies trace under half to an unresolved V gene and leave the rest unexplained. That table is the source of V, J and clone size, and D and trimming were worked out from the DNA. Here the sample has hundreds of thousands of clones; roughly 15% occur a single time. Of the sample, about 0.097% falls within the top ten clones.

From each donor, a single peripheral blood sample of roughly 0.11 L on average was drawn into heparinised tubes. A BD FACSAria II was used to sort naive, central memory, regulatory and stem cell-like memory CD4+ T cells with a panel that included CD45RO, CCR7, CD25, CD127, CD95 and CD27. Purity was above 98% for every sorted population. PBMCs were isolated immediately by Lymphoprep density gradient centrifugation and stained directly without culture. So that batch effects would be minimized, each experiment stained and sorted samples in pairs, pairing one healthy donor with one patient. Rearrangement joined TRBV7-9 to TRBJ1-2; the D region possibly corresponds to TRBD1 (6 bases align). The material sequenced was naive CD4+ T cells from blood. What the cell subset or site label conveys for this sample: true naive CD4+ T cells. The sequence derives from a man between 18 and 29 years old in good health. The CDR3 sequence is CASRVDQGNYGYTF. The sequenced DNA: TGTGCCAGCAGAGTCGATCAGGGGAACTATGGCTACACCTTC.